Each of the 21 T cell receptor beta chains below was sequenced from the same sample in a study of T-cell reconstitution after alpha-beta-depleted transplantation in children. During its preparation, the TCRbeta library received unique molecular identifiers. A single record per CDR3 protein comes from TCRdb applying MiXCR to the PCR reads. The data hold 550,000 to 800,000 distinct CDR3 sequences, with less than 15% observed a single time. This specimen was PBMCs, taken before TCRalphabeta/CD19-depleted stem cell transplant. These receptors all stem from a girl aged 2 to 10 with congenital amegakaryocytic thrombocytopenia, due to receive a stem cell transplant.

The genes are TRBV5-1 and TRBJ2-7; D possibly corresponds to TRBD2 (7 bases). Germline-derived CDR1 and CDR2 are SGHRS and YFSETQ. The CDR3 is 16 residues long. The V end lost 0 bases, the J end lost 1 base, and 14 bases lay between the germline ends. CDR3 in amino acids: CASSLEGGVRSYEQYF. DNA for the CDR3: TGCGCCAGCAGCTTGGAGGGGGGGGTGAGGTCCTACGAGCAGTACTTC.

V usage is TRBV12-3 or TRBV12-4 and J usage is TRBJ2-3; unclear D gene. The V gene lost 7 bases and the J gene lost 6 bases, with 8 bases spanning the gap. The CDR3 has 11 residues. The DNA of the CDR3 is TGTGCCAGCAAGGCGGCGGATACGCAGTATTTT. Amino acids: CASKAADTQYF.

The chain combines TRBV5-6 with TRBJ2-7; no clear D. The V and J ends lost 0 bases and 1 base respectively, with 8 bases between them. The CDR3 runs to 14 residues. The germline V gene encodes CDR1 SGHDT and CDR2 YYEEEE. The CDR3 reads CASSLEWVSYEQYF. The CDR3, as DNA: TGTGCCAGCAGCTTGGAATGGGTTTCCTACGAGCAGTACTTC.

This clonotype has a count of ten or more. The chain joins TRBV10-3 to TRBJ1-2, with unresolved D. Germline V gives CDR1 ENHRY, CDR2 SYGVKD. The CDR3 contains 14 residues. Trimming removed 4 bases from V and 0 bases from J, with 9 bases in between. CDR3 nucleotide sequence: TGTGCCATCAGTGTCGTACGAGCTAACTATGGCTACACCTTC. This translates into CAISVVRANYGYTF.

The sample holds many counts of this clonotype. The DNA for the CDR3 is TGTGCCAGCAGTTTTAAAACAGGGGCATTTGCACCCCTCCACTTT. It codes for CASSFKTGAFAPLHF. The rearrangement links TRBV12-3 or TRBV12-4 to TRBJ1-6; 7 bases match TRBD1. V trimming: 3 bases; J trimming: 11 bases; junction bases outside the gene matches: 10. This CDR3 contains 15 residues.

The J gene is TRBJ2-4, the V gene TRBV12-3 or TRBV12-4; no firm D call. CDR3 length: 15 residues. Deletions cut 3 bases from V and 1 base from J, with 10 bases between. CDR3 nucleotide sequence: TGTGCCAGCAGTTTCCACAATGGGGCCAAAAACATTCAGTACTTC. Protein product: CASSFHNGAKNIQYF.

The sample holds many counts of this clonotype. The chain combines TRBV7-9 with TRBJ1-5, with a tentative D call TRBD1 (6 bases). The ends were cut back, 4 bases at V and 4 bases at J, with 8 bases in the middle. Germline V CDR1 and CDR2: SEHNR, FQNEAQ (reference sequence). CDR3 length: 13 residues. The CDR3 bases are TGTGCCAGCAGCTCTACAGGGAATCAGCCCCAGCATTTT. Its protein is CASSSTGNQPQHF.

This clonotype was counted ten times or more. J is TRBJ2-7 and V is TRBV20-1, with unresolved D. The V and J ends lost 6 bases and 3 bases respectively, with 15 bases between them. The CDR3 runs 13 residues. In germline, CDR1 is DFQATT, CDR2 SNEGSKA (reference sequence). The CDR3 DNA is TGCAGTGCCCGCCCCGGACCATTCTACGAGCAGTACTTC. It is translated as CSARPGPFYEQYF.

J is TRBJ2-3 and V is TRBV20-1; 7 bases align to TRBD2. This CDR3 region has 14 residues. V lost 1 base, J lost 4 bases, and 5 bases stayed unmatched. Germline V gene lookup returns CDR1 DFQATT and CDR2 SNEGSKA (reference sequence). The CDR3 region is CSARGLAAADTQYF. DNA of the CDR3: TGCAGTGCTAGAGGGCTAGCGGCCGCAGATACGCAGTATTTT.

The J gene is TRBJ1-4, the V gene TRBV20-1; 8 positions agree with TRBD1. CDR1 is DFQATT and CDR2 is SNEGSKA in the germline V gene (reference sequence). The length of the CDR3 is 15 residues. The J segment lost 8 bases and the V segment lost 3 bases, leaving 11 bases of the junction unmatched. The CDR3 spells CSASLDGQGWEKLFF. Here the CDR3 DNA reads TGCAGTGCTAGTTTGGACGGACAGGGATGGGAAAAACTGTTTTTT.

V usage is TRBV10-3 and J usage is TRBJ1-5; a weak D match, TRBD1 (5 bases). The length of the CDR3 is 11 residues. Germline V gene sequence: CDR1 ENHRY, CDR2 SYGVKD. V was cut by 6 bases and J by 6 bases, with 6 bases left in between. The CDR3 region has the DNA TGTGCCATCAGGCAGGGTCAGCCCCAGCATTTT. Its translation is CAIRQGQPQHF.

There are a few counts of this clonotype. The chain carries TRBV14 and TRBJ2-1, with D possibly being TRBD2 (5 bases). Trimming cost V 2 bases and J 11 bases, with 16 bases left between them. The CDR3 consists of 14 residues. In germline, CDR1 is SGHDN, CDR2 FVKESK. CDR3 DNA: TGTGCCAGCAGCCAATTGAACGGGATGGGGAAGCAGTTCTTC. This gives the protein CASSQLNGMGKQFF.

This clonotype occurred a few times. The chain is built from TRBV5-1 and TRBJ2-7, with TRBD1 identical over 8 bases. The V gene's germline CDR1 is SGHRS and CDR2 YFSETQ. V was clipped by 4 bases and J by 1 base; unmatched bases: 19. The CDR3 covers 19 residues. The CDR3 loop reads CASSTPTGATSITSYEQYF. The CDR3 DNA reads TGCGCCAGCAGCACACCGACAGGGGCCACCTCCATAACTTCCTACGAGCAGTACTTC.

This clonotype was seen many times. CDR3 amino acids: CASRARGRQWDTQYF. CDR3 bases: TGTGCCAGCAGAGCGCGAGGCAGGCAATGGGATACGCAGTATTTT. This sequence joins TRBV6-5 and TRBJ2-3; D remains ambiguous. The V end lost 6 bases, the J end lost 6 bases, and 19 bases lay between the germline ends. The CDR3 length is 15 residues. Germline-derived CDR1 and CDR2 are MNHEY and SVGAGI.

The table lists this clonotype with many counts. The gene calls are TRBV4-1 and TRBJ2-3; the match to TRBD2 covers 10 bases. The V and J ends lost 0 bases and 0 bases, in that order; junction bases with no gene match: 6. The CDR3 is 18 residues long. Germline loops: CDR1 MGHRA, CDR2 YSYEKL. In DNA form, the CDR3 reads TGCGCCAGCAGCCAAGATCCTAGCGGGGGCTTCAGCACAGATACGCAGTATTTT. Encoded protein: CASSQDPSGGFSTDTQYF.

A few counts support this clonotype. This sequence joins TRBV5-1 and TRBJ2-7, with a weak D call TRBD2 (5 bases). The CDR3 has 15 amino acids. Germline CDR1 is SGHRS and CDR2 is YFSETQ. The ends were cut back, 4 bases at V and 3 bases at J, with 17 bases in the middle. Here the CDR3 reads CASSPLAADYYEQYF. CDR3 nucleotides: TGCGCCAGCAGCCCCCTTGCAGCCGACTACTACGAGCAGTACTTC.

This chain uses TRBV20-1 with TRBJ2-2; 9 bases are a match to TRBD2. This CDR3 is built from 17 residues. V dropped 0 bases and J dropped 7; count of bases not matched to a gene: 12. CDR1 and CDR2 (germline): DFQATT, SNEGSKA (reference sequence). CDR3 bases: TGCAGTGCTAGAGATTTGACGGCGGGAGGGCCCGGCGGGGAGCTGTTTTTT. Translated, it gives CSARDLTAGGPGGELFF.

There are many counts of this clonotype. The chain joins TRBV20-1 to TRBJ2-1; 14 positions agree with TRBD2. V lost 0 bases, J lost 6 bases, and 10 bases stayed unmatched. Germline-derived CDR1 and CDR2 are DFQATT and SNEGSKA (reference sequence). The CDR3 contains 18 residues. This chain's CDR3 is CSARESYPGLAGVNEQFF. CDR3 coding DNA: TGCAGTGCTAGAGAGAGTTACCCGGGACTAGCGGGGGTCAATGAGCAGTTCTTC.

The chain joins TRBV4-1 to TRBJ2-1; a possible D gene is TRBD2 (5 bases). The germline CDR1 and CDR2 sequences are MGHRA and YSYEKL. The V end was cut by 1 base, the J end by 2 bases, with 9 bases between. The CDR3 is made up of 15 amino acids. The DNA for the CDR3 is TGCGCCAGCAGCCAAGTTACCGGGACCTACAATGAGCAGTTCTTC. Its protein is CASSQVTGTYNEQFF.

This clonotype was picked up many times. The rearrangement uses TRBV12-3 or TRBV12-4 and TRBJ2-7; tentatively, D is TRBD1 or TRBD2 (5 bases each). Trimming took 6 bases from V and 5 from J, leaving 14 bases between them. The CDR3 extends over 13 amino acids. DNA for the CDR3: TGTGCCAGCAGGACGTCTGTGGGGGACGAGCAGTACTTC. Encoded protein: CASRTSVGDEQYF.

In this sample, this clonotype turned up many times. The chain has TRBV20-1 and TRBJ2-2; D is unresolved. V lost 6 bases, J lost 1 base, and 3 bases lay in between. This CDR3 has 11 residues. The germline V gene has CDR1 DFQATT and CDR2 SNEGSKA (reference sequence). CDR3 sequence: CSAVNTGELFF. The CDR3 coding sequence is TGCAGTGCCGTGAACACCGGGGAGCTGTTTTTT.